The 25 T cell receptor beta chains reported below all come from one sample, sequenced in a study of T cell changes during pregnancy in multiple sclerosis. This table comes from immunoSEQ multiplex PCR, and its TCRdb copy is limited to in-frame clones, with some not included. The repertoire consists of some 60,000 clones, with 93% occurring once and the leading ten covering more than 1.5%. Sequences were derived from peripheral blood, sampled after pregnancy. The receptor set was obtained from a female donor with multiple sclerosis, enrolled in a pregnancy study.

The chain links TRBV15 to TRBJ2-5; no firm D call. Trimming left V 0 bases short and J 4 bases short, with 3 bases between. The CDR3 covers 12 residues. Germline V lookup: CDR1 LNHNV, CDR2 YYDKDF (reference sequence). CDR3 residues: CATSRDLETQYF. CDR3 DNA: TGTGCCACCAGCAGAGATCTAGAGACCCAGTACTTC. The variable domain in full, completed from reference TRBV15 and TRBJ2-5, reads DAMVIQNPRYQVTQFGKPVTLSCSQTLNHNVMYWYQQKSSQAPKLLFHYYDKDFNNEADTPDNFQSRRPNTSFCFLDIRSPGLGDTAMYLCATSRDLETQYFGPGTRLLVL.

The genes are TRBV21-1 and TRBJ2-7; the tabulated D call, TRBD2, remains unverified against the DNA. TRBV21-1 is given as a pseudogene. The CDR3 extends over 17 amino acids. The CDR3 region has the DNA TGTGCCAGCAGCAAAAATAGCGGGAGGTACAACGTTTGCGAGCAGTACTTC. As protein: CASSKNSGRYNVCEQYF.

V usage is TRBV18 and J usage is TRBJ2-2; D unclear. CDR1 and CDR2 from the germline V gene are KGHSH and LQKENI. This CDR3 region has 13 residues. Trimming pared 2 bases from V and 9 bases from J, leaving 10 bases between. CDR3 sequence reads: CASSPSQSRELFF. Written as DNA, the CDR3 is TGTGCCAGCTCACCAAGTCAAAGCCGGGAGCTGTTTTTT.

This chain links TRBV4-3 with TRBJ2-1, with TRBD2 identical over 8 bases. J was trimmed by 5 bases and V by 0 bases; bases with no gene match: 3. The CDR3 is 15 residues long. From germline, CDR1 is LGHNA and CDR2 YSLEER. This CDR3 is CASSQDRGGHNEQFF. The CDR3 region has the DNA TGCGCCAGCAGCCAAGATCGGGGGGGTCACAATGAGCAGTTCTTC.

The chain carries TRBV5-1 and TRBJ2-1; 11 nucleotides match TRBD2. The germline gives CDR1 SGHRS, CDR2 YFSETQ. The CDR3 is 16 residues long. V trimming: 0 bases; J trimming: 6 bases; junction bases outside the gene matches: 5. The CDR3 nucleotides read TGCGCCAGCAGCTTGGACGGGACTAGCGGCCTCAATGAGCAGTTCTTC. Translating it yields CASSLDGTSGLNEQFF. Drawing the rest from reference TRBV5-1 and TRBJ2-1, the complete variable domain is KAGVTQTPRYLIKTRGQQVTLSCSPISGHRSVSWYQQTPGQGLQFLFEYFSETQRNKGNFPGRFSGRQFSNSRSEMNVSTLELGDSALYLCASSLDGTSGLNEQFFGPGTRLTVL.

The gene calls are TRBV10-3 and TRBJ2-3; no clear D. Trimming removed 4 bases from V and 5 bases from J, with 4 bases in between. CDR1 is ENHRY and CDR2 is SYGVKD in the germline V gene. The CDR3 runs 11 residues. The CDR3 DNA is TGTGCCATCAGTGCCGGAGATACGCAGTATTTT. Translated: CAISAGDTQYF.

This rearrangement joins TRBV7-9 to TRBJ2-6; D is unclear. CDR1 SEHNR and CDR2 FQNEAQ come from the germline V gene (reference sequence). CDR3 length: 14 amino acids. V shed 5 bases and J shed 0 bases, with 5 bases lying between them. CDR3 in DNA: TGTGCCAGCAGCGAGAGCTCTGGGGCCAACGTCCTGACTTTC. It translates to CASSESSGANVLTF.

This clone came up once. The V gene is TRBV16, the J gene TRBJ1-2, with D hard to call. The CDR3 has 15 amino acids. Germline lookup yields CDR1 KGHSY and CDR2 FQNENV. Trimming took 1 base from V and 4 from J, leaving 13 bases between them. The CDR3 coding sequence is TGTGCCAGCAGCCAATGGGAGGTGGGCACCTATGGCTACACCTTC. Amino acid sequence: CASSQWEVGTYGYTF.

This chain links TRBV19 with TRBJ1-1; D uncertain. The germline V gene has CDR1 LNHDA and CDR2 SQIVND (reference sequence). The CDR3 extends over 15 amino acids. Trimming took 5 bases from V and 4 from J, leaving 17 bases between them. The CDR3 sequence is CASSSKGVGSTEAFF. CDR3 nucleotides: TGTGCCAGTAGTTCAAAGGGTGTGGGGAGCACTGAAGCTTTCTTT.

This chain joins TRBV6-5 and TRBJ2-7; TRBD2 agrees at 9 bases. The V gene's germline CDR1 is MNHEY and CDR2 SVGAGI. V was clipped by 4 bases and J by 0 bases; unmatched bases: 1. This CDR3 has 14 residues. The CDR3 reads CASSWGLASYEQYF. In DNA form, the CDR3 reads TGTGCCAGCAGTTGGGGACTAGCCTCCTACGAGCAGTACTTC.

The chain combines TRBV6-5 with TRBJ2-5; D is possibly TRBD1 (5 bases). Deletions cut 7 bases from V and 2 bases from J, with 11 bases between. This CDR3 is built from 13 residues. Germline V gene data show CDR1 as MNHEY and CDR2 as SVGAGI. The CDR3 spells CASNKGSQETQYF. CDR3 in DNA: TGTGCCAGCAACAAGGGGTCACAAGAGACCCAGTACTTC.

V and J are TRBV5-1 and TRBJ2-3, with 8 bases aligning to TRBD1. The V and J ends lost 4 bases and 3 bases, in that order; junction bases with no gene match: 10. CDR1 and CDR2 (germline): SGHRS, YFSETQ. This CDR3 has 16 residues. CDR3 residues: CASSRPTGDWTDTQYF. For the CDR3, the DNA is TGCGCCAGCAGCAGGCCGACAGGGGATTGGACAGATACGCAGTATTTT.

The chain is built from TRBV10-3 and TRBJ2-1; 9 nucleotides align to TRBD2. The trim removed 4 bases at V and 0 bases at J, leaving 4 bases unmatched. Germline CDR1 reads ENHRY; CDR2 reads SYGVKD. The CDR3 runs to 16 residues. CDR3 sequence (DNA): TGTGCCATCAGTGGACATAGCGGGGGCTCCTACAATGAGCAGTTCTTC. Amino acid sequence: CAISGHSGGSYNEQFF.

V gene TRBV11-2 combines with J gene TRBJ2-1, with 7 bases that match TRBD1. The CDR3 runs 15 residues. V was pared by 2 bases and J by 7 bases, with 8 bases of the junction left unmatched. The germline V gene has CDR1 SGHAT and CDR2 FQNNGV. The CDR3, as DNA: TGTGCCAGCAGCTTAATAAGGGGGCGCGGAAATGAGCAGTTCTTC. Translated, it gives CASSLIRGRGNEQFF.

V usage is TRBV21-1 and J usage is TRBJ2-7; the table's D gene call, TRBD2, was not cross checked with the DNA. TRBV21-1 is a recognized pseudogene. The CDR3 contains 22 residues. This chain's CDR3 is CASSKAGPGGSLNTTIPYEQYF. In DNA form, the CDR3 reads TGTGCCAGCAGCAAAGCGGGCCCCGGAGGGTCACTTAATACCACGATTCCCTACGAGCAGTACTTC.

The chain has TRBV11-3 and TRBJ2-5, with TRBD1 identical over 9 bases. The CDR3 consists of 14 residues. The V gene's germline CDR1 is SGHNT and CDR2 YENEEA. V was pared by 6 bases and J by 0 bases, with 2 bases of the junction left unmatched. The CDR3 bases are TGTGCCAGCAGGGACAGGGGAAACCAAGAGACCCAGTACTTC. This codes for CASRDRGNQETQYF.

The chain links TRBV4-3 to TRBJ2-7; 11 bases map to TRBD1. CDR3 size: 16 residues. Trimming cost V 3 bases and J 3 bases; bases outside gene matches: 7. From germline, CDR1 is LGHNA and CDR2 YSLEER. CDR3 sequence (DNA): TGCGCCAGCAGCCAGGCCGGGACAGGGGGTTACTACGAGCAGTACTTC. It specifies CASSQAGTGGYYEQYF.

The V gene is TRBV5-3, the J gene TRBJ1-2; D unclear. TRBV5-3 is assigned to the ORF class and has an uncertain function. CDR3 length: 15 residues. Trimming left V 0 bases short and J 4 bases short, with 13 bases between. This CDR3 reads CARSLVRASIYGYTF. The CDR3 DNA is TGTGCCAGAAGCTTGGTGAGGGCATCGATCTATGGCTACACCTTC.

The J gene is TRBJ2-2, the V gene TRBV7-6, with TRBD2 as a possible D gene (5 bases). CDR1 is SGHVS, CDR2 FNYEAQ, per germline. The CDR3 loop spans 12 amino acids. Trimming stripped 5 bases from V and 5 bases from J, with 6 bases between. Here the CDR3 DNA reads TGTGCCAGCAGCAGAGGGACCGGGGAGCTGTTTTTT. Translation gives CASSRGTGELFF. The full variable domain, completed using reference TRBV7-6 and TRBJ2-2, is GAGVSQSPRYKVTKRGQDVALRCDPISGHVSLYWYRQALGQGPEFLTYFNYEAQQDKSGLPNDRFSAERPEGSISTLTIQRTEQRDSAMYRCASSRGTGELFFGEGSRLTVL.

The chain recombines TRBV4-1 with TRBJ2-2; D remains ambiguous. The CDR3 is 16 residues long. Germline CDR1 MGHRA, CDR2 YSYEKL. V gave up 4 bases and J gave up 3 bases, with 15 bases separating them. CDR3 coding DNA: TGCGCCAGCAGCCTACAAGAGGTTTTGGACACCGGGGAGCTGTTTTTT. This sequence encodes CASSLQEVLDTGELFF.

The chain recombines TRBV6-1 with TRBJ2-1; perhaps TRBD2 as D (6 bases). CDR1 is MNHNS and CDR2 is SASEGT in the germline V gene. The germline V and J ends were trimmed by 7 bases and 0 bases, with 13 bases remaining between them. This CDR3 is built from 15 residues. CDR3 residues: CASKEGGNSYNEQFF. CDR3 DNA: TGTGCCAGCAAAGAGGGCGGGAACTCCTACAATGAGCAGTTCTTC.

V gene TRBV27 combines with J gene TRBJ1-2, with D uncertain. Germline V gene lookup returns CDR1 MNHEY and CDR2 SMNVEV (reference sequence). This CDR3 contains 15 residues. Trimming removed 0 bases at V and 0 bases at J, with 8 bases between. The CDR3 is CASSLSAVANYGYTF. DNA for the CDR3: TGTGCCAGCAGTTTATCAGCGGTAGCTAACTATGGCTACACCTTC.

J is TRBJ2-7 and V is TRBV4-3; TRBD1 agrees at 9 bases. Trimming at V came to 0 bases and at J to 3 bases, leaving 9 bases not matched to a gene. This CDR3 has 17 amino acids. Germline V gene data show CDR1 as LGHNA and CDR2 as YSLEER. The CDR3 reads CASSQDLGTGLGYEQYF. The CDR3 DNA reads TGCGCCAGCAGCCAAGATCTCGGGACAGGGTTAGGCTACGAGCAGTACTTC.

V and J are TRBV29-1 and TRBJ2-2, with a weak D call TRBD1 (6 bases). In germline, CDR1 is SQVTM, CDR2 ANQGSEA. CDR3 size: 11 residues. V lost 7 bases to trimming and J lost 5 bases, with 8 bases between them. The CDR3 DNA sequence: TGCAGCGCTGGACAGACCGGGGAGCTGTTTTTT. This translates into CSAGQTGELFF.

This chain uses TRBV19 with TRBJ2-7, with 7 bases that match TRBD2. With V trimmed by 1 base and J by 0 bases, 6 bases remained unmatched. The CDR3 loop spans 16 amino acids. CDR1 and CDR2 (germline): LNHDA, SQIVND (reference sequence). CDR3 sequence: CASSIGLAEISYEQYF. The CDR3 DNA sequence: TGTGCCAGTAGTATAGGTCTAGCGGAGATCTCCTACGAGCAGTACTTC.